This entry lists 9 T cell receptor beta chains sequenced from one sample in a study of glioma-infiltrating T cells after dendritic cell vaccination listed by TCRdb under 2016. In light of the paper, this sample's time point label describes: after dendritic cell vaccination, including at tumor progression/relapse. Library creation used the immunoSEQ multiplex PCR assay. TCRdb retrieved this table from immuneACCESS and kept in-frame rearrangements only. Not all clones are present; in checked studies, unresolved V genes account for under half, and no reason is known for the remainder. In this sample the table shows some 90,000 clones, 80% to 90% of which occur a single time. Approximately 2% of the sample is taken by the ten largest. Material: blood, obtained after dendritic cell vaccination. The receptor set was obtained from a human donor with glioblastoma.

The chain is built from TRBV6-1 and TRBJ1-1; D is ambiguous. V dropped 4 bases and J dropped 2 bases, with 8 bases sitting between them. Looked up from germline, CDR1 is MNHNS and CDR2 is SASEGT. This CDR3 region has 13 residues. The CDR3 region is CASSVAGNTEAFF. The CDR3 coding sequence is TGTGCCAGCAGTGTGGCAGGAAACACTGAAGCTTTCTTT.

The V call is TRBV6-6, the J call TRBJ2-7; 10 positions agree with TRBD1. V shed 6 bases, J shed 10 bases, and the junction held 18 bases outside the gene matches. The CDR3 runs 16 residues. From germline, CDR1 is MNHNY and CDR2 SVGAGI (reference sequence). CDR3: CASSPTDRGRLEEQYF. The CDR3 DNA reads TGTGCCAGCAGCCCCACCGACAGGGGGCGTCTCGAAGAACAGTACTTC.

The chain recombines TRBV2 with TRBJ2-4; D is unresolved. CDR1 is SNHLY and CDR2 is FYNNEI in the germline V gene. V was clipped by 0 bases and J by 3 bases, with 24 bases between them. The CDR3 has 20 residues. The CDR3 sequence: CASSEALRDLGKLRKNIQYF. CDR3 in DNA: TGTGCCAGCAGTGAAGCGCTTCGAGATTTGGGCAAGCTTCGCAAAAACATTCAGTACTTC. The variable domain in full, completed from reference TRBV2 and TRBJ2-4, reads EPEVTQTPSHQVTQMGQEVILRCVPISNHLYFYWYRQILGQKVEFLVSFYNNEISEKSEIFDDQFSVERPDGSNFTLKIRSTKLEDSAMYFCASSEALRDLGKLRKNIQYFGAGTRLSVL.

This clone was seen more than once but under ten times. This chain uses TRBV7-6 with TRBJ2-2; TRBD1 aligns across 7 bases. Germline loops: CDR1 SGHVS, CDR2 FNYEAQ. V dropped 4 bases and J dropped 3; count of bases not matched to a gene: 5. The CDR3 sequence is 15 residues long. CDR3 in DNA: TGTGCCAGCAGCTCAAGACAGGGTCACACCGGGGAGCTGTTTTTT. It encodes CASSSRQGHTGELFF.

The chain employs TRBV12-5 and TRBJ1-1; the match to TRBD1 covers 8 bases. The CDR3 is 15 residues long. Germline CDR1 LGHNT, CDR2 FRNRAP. V shed 5 bases, J shed 0 bases, and the junction held 5 bases outside the gene matches. The CDR3 DNA follows: TGTGCTAGTGGTCACGGGGGACAGGTGAACACTGAAGCTTTCTTT. Translating gives CASGHGGQVNTEAFF. The full variable domain, in which reference TRBV12-5 and TRBJ1-1 provide the parts outside the CDR3, is DARVTQTPRHKVTEMGQEVTMRCQPILGHNTVFWYRQTMMQGLELLAYFRNRAPLDDSGMPKDRFSAEMPDATLATLKIQPSEPRDSAVYFCASGHGGQVNTEAFFGQGTRLTVV.

The V call is TRBV27, the J call TRBJ2-1; weak D call: TRBD2 (6 bases). This CDR3 has 14 amino acids. V lost 4 bases and J 8 bases, leaving 15 bases between the germline ends. CDR1 is MNHEY, CDR2 SMNVEV, per germline (reference sequence). The DNA of the CDR3 is TGTGCCAGCAGTTATGACCGGGAGTGGTATGAGCAGTTCTTC. Protein sequence: CASSYDREWYEQFF.

The rearrangement joins TRBV19 to TRBJ1-3; 7 nucleotides match TRBD1. J gave up 4 bases and V 4 bases, and 13 bases lay outside the gene matches. Per the germline V gene, CDR1 is LNHDA and CDR2 is SQIVND (reference sequence). The CDR3 consists of 17 residues. CDR3 loop: CASSKSQQGTSGNTIYF. As DNA, the CDR3 is TGTGCCAGTAGTAAGTCCCAACAGGGGACGTCGGGAAACACCATATATTTT.

V is TRBV6-5 and J is TRBJ1-5, with 7 bases identical to TRBD1. V lost 6 bases, J lost 3 bases, and 2 bases stayed unmatched. The CDR3 has 13 amino acids. Germline V lookup: CDR1 MNHEY, CDR2 SVGAGI. DNA of the CDR3: TGTGCCAGCAGGGGACAGCACAATCAGCCCCAGCATTTT. It codes for CASRGQHNQPQHF.

The chain joins TRBV29-1 to TRBJ1-1; tentatively, D is TRBD1 (6 bases). The V end lost 5 bases, the J end lost 4 bases, and 8 bases lay between the germline ends. The CDR3 length is 11 residues. Looked up from germline, CDR1 is SQVTM and CDR2 is ANQGSEA. The CDR3 region is CSVLRGTEAFF. For the CDR3, the DNA is TGCAGCGTTCTCAGGGGCACTGAAGCTTTCTTT.